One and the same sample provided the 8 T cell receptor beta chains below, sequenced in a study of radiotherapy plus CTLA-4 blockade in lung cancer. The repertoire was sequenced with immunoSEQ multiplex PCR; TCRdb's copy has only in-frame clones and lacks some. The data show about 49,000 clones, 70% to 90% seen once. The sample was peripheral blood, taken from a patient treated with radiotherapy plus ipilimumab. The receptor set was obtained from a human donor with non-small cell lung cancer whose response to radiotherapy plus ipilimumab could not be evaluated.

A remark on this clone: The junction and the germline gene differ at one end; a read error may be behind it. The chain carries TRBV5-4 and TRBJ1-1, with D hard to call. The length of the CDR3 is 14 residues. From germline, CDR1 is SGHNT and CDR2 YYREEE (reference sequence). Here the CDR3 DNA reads TGTGCCAGCAGGTTGGAACAGAGGAACACTGAAGCTTTCTTT. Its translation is CASRLEQRNTEAFF.

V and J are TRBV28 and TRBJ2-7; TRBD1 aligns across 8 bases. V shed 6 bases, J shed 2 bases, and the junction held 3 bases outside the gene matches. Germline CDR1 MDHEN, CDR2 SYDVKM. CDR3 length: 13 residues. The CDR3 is CASSQGAPYEQYF. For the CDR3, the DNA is TGTGCCAGCAGCCAGGGGGCGCCCTACGAGCAGTACTTC.

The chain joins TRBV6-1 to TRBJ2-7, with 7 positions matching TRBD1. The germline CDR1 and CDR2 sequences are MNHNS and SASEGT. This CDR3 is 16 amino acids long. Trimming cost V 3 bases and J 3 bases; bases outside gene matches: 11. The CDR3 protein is CASSDPTGTAVYEQYF. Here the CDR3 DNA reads TGTGCCAGCAGTGACCCCACCGGGACAGCCGTCTACGAGCAGTACTTC.

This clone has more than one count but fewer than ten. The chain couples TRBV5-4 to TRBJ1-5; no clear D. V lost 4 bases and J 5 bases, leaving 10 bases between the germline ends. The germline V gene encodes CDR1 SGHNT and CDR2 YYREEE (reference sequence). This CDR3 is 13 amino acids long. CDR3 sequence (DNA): TGTGCCAGCAGCCGCGATCGAGATCAGCCCCAGCATTTT. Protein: CASSRDRDQPQHF.

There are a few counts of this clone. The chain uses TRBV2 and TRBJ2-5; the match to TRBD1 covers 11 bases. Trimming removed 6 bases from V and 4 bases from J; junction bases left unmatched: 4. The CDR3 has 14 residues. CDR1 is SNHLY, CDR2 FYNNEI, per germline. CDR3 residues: CASRVGQGGETQYF. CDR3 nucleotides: TGTGCCAGCAGGGTGGGACAGGGGGGAGAGACCCAGTACTTC.

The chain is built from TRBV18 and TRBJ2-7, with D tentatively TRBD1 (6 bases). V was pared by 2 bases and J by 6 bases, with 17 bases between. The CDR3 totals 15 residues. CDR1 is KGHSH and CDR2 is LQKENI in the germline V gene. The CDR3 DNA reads TGTGCCAGCTCACCAGGGGGACAAGGTAGGGGCGAGCAGTACTTC. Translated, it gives CASSPGGQGRGEQYF. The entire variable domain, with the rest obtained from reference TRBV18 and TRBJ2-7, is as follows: NAGVMQNPRHLVRRRGQEARLRCSPMKGHSHVYWYRQLPEEGLKFMVYLQKENIIDESGMPKERFSAEFPKEGPSILRIQQVVRGDSAAYFCASSPGGQGRGEQYFGPGTRLTVT.

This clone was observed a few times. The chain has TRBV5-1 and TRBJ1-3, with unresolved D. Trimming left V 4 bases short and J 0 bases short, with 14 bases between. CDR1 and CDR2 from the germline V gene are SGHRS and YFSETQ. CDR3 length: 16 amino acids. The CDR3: CASSKGEGSSGNTIYF. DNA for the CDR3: TGCGCCAGCAGCAAAGGAGAGGGCAGCTCTGGAAACACCATATATTTT.

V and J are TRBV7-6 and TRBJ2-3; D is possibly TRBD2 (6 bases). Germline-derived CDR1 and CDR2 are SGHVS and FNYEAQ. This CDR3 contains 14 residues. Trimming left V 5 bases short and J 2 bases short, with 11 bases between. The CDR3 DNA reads TGTGCCAGCAGCCCGGGACTTCTCACAGATACGCAGTATTTT. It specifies CASSPGLLTDTQYF.